Listed here are 21 T cell receptor beta chains from one sample, sequenced in a study of low-dose radiotherapy and immunotherapy resistance in tumors. Alpha and beta chains were covered, as first-strand cDNA relied on TRAV- and TRBV-specific primers. The authors amplified TCRs for roughly 20 PCR cycles with a constant-region primer and a V-primer adapter. TCRdb used MiXCR to reprocess the reads, holding one entry per CDR3 protein. This sample yields about 60,000 distinct CDR3 sequences, of which 20% to 25% are seen a single time; roughly 6% belongs to the top ten. The time point denotes: before trial treatment. The sample here was PBMCs, taken before treatment. Receptors originate from a male donor with prostate cancer.

Worth noting for this clonotype: A far larger clone is a single base away, which makes a read error likely. The V and J genes are TRBV6-6 and TRBJ2-1; 7 bases are shared with TRBD2. Germline trimming cut 5 bases from V and 10 bases from J; bases unmatched to any gene: 5. CDR3 length: 12 residues. Germline V gives CDR1 MNHNY, CDR2 SVGAGI (reference sequence). The CDR3 DNA is TGTGCCAGCAGTAAACTAGCGTGGGAGCAGTTCTTC. Its translation is CASSKLAWEQFF.

The sample holds many counts of this clonotype. As DNA, the CDR3 is TGTGCCAGCAGCTTCCGGACAGGGTTGGAGAACACTGAAGCTTTCTTT. Amino acid sequence: CASSFRTGLENTEAFF. This chain connects TRBV11-2 to TRBJ1-1; 8 nucleotides align to TRBD1. The CDR3 is made up of 16 amino acids. The germline V gene has CDR1 SGHAT and CDR2 FQNNGV. V trimming: 3 bases; J trimming: 1 base; junction bases outside the gene matches: 7.

This clonotype came up many times. The rearrangement uses TRBV4-1 and TRBJ2-1; TRBD2 agrees at 9 bases. J gave up 5 bases and V 0 bases, and 5 bases lay outside the gene matches. CDR3 length: 16 residues. Germline V gives CDR1 MGHRA, CDR2 YSYEKL. CDR3 nucleotide sequence: TGCGCCAGCAGCCAAGAAGGCGGGGGGGCGAACAATGAGCAGTTCTTC. As protein: CASSQEGGGANNEQFF.

A remark on this clonotype: This likely reflects a read error, since a far larger clone is one base away. The chain employs TRBV5-4 and TRBJ2-4; TRBD2 agrees at 12 bases. Germline assignment: CDR1 SGHNT and CDR2 YYREEE (reference sequence). The V and J ends lost 2 bases and 13 bases, in that order; junction bases with no gene match: 16. This CDR3 has 17 amino acids. The CDR3 nucleotides read TGTGCCAGCAGCTTTTACAGACTAGCGGGAGTGTCCAATGAGCAGTACTTC. It specifies CASSFYRLAGVSNEQYF.

This clonotype was detected many times. V gene TRBV19 combines with J gene TRBJ1-1; no clear D gene. Deletions cut 5 bases from V and 4 bases from J, with 11 bases between. The CDR3 length is 13 residues. The germline V gene encodes CDR1 LNHDA and CDR2 SQIVND (reference sequence). The CDR3 region has the DNA TGTGCCAGTAGTTTTCTGGATGCCACTGAAGCTTTCTTT. This gives the protein CASSFLDATEAFF.

This clonotype was seen ten or more times. The chain joins TRBV5-1 to TRBJ2-1; 10 bases agree with TRBD2. Germline V gives CDR1 SGHRS, CDR2 YFSETQ. This CDR3 contains 16 residues. V trimming: 1 base; J trimming: 8 bases; junction bases outside the gene matches: 9. This CDR3 is CASSLMASGSNDEQFF. CDR3 in DNA: TGCGCCAGCAGCTTGATGGCTAGCGGGAGTAACGATGAGCAGTTCTTC.

On this clonotype itself: It is likely a read error: a sequence one base away is far more abundant. V usage is TRBV6-6 and J usage is TRBJ2-3; unclear D gene. The CDR3 spans 13 residues. Trimming left V 6 bases short and J 2 bases short, with 9 bases between. Germline-derived CDR1 and CDR2 are MNHNY and SVGAGI (reference sequence). CDR3 region: CASRRDNTDTQYF. The CDR3 DNA reads as TGTGCCAGCAGGAGAGATAACACAGATACGCAGTATTTT.

This clonotype was observed at least ten times. The chain has TRBV12-3 or TRBV12-4 and TRBJ2-5; D is possibly TRBD2 (5 bases). Trimming took off 0 bases at V and 4 bases at J, with 6 bases between the two ends. This CDR3 has 13 amino acids. The CDR3 DNA is TGTGCCAGCAGTTTAGCGGGAGTAGAGACCCAGTACTTC. It yields the protein CASSLAGVETQYF.

The chain couples TRBV3-1 to TRBJ2-7, with D unclear. Deletions cut 1 base from V and 5 bases from J, with 9 bases between. CDR1 is LGHDT and CDR2 is YNNKEL in the germline V gene (reference sequence). The CDR3 loop spans 13 amino acids. The CDR3 is CASSQGGRHEQYF. The CDR3 coding sequence is TGTGCCAGCAGCCAAGGAGGCCGCCACGAGCAGTACTTC.

In this sample, this clonotype turned up many times. The V gene is TRBV6-6, the J gene TRBJ1-6, with TRBD1 identical over 8 bases. CDR3 length: 16 amino acids. Germline V CDR1 and CDR2: MNHNY, SVGAGI (reference sequence). J lost 9 bases, V lost 1 base, and 8 bases had no gene match. The CDR3 region has the DNA TGTGCCAGCAGTTACTTAGTGGGCAGGGGGCTTTCACCCCTCCACTTT. Translating gives CASSYLVGRGLSPLHF.

In this sample, this clonotype turned up many times. This chain joins TRBV7-9 and TRBJ1-2; TRBD1 might be the D (5 bases). The ends were cut back, 5 bases at V and 4 bases at J, with 8 bases in the middle. Germline CDR1 and CDR2: SEHNR and FQNEAQ (reference sequence). This CDR3 is built from 12 residues. The CDR3 loop reads CASSPGSYGYTF. CDR3 DNA: TGTGCCAGCAGCCCAGGGTCCTATGGCTACACCTTC.

This clonotype occurred many times. The J gene is TRBJ1-1, the V gene TRBV30; D is unresolved. Germline CDR1 is GTSNPN and CDR2 is SVGIG (reference sequence). The V and J ends lost 4 bases and 7 bases respectively, with 10 bases between them. CDR3 length equals 11 residues. CDR3 sequence: CAWIKGYEAFF. CDR3 DNA: TGTGCCTGGATTAAGGGTTATGAAGCTTTCTTT. Looking up the rest from reference TRBV30 and TRBJ1-1 gives the full variable domain: SQTIHQWPATLVQPVGSPLSLECTVEGTSNPNLYWYRQAAGRGLQLLFYSVGIGQISSEVPQNLSASRPQDRQFILSSKKLLLSDSGFYLCAWIKGYEAFFGQGTRLTVV.

A word on this clonotype: Given a much more abundant clone one base away, this may be a read error. V usage is TRBV19 and J usage is TRBJ2-7; D is undetermined. CDR1 and CDR2 (germline): LNHDA, SQIVND (reference sequence). The V and J ends lost 3 bases and 0 bases respectively, with 12 bases between them. The CDR3 length is 15 residues. CDR3 residues: CASSMGRTYSYEQYF. The CDR3 DNA reads TGTGCCAGTAGTATGGGCAGGACCTACTCCTACGAGCAGTACTTC.

This clonotype was counted ten times or more. The chain combines TRBV4-1 with TRBJ2-2; 8 bases fit TRBD2. CDR3 length: 15 amino acids. Per the germline V gene, CDR1 is MGHRA and CDR2 is YSYEKL. J lost 4 bases, V lost 4 bases, and 5 bases had no gene match. CDR3 loop: CASSLSGGRTGELFF. As DNA, the CDR3 is TGCGCCAGCAGCCTCTCGGGGGGGCGCACCGGGGAGCTGTTTTTT.

This chain connects TRBV6-1 to TRBJ2-5; 11 positions agree with TRBD1. V trimming: 4 bases; J trimming: 4 bases; junction bases outside the gene matches: 5. CDR1 and CDR2 from the germline V gene are MNHNS and SASEGT. The CDR3 is 15 amino acids. The CDR3 protein is CASSVRTGGVETQYF. For the CDR3, the DNA is TGTGCCAGCAGTGTCAGGACAGGGGGCGTAGAGACCCAGTACTTC.

The V and J genes are TRBV5-1 and TRBJ2-3, with D perhaps TRBD2 (6 bases). V was shortened by 6 bases and J by 2 bases, with 16 bases between the two germline ends. Germline assignment: CDR1 SGHRS and CDR2 YFSETQ. The CDR3 has 15 amino acids. This CDR3 reads CASTPGSGNTDTQYF. The CDR3 DNA follows: TGCGCCAGCACCCCTGGTAGCGGAAACACAGATACGCAGTATTTT. Combining the CDR3 with reference TRBV5-1 and TRBJ2-3 gives the whole variable domain KAGVTQTPRYLIKTRGQQVTLSCSPISGHRSVSWYQQTPGQGLQFLFEYFSETQRNKGNFPGRFSGRQFSNSRSEMNVSTLELGDSALYLCASTPGSGNTDTQYFGPGTRLTVL.

The table lists this clonotype with many counts. The chain couples TRBV20-1 to TRBJ1-5; D is perhaps TRBD1 (5 bases). This CDR3 has 13 residues. Trimming cost V 3 bases and J 2 bases, with 8 bases left between them. Germline CDR1 DFQATT, CDR2 SNEGSKA (reference sequence). CDR3 coding DNA: TGCAGTGCTAGGGACACAGGCAATCAGCCCCAGCATTTT. This gives the protein CSARDTGNQPQHF.

There are many counts of this clonotype. The chain combines TRBV29-1 with TRBJ2-6, with no clear D. CDR3 length equals 15 residues. Germline CDR1 and CDR2: SQVTM and ANQGSEA. V dropped 6 bases and J dropped 4 bases, with 16 bases sitting between them. CDR3 sequence: CSVPESLLGANVLTF. Written as DNA, the CDR3 is TGCAGCGTCCCAGAGTCCCTCTTAGGGGCCAACGTCCTGACTTTC.

In this sample, this clonotype turned up a few times. V gene TRBV28 combines with J gene TRBJ2-3; unclear D gene. There are 16 residues in the CDR3. The V gene lost 2 bases and the J gene lost 2 bases, with 14 bases spanning the gap. Germline V gene data show CDR1 as MDHEN and CDR2 as SYDVKM. CDR3 sequence reads: CASSLNGRSITDTQYF. The CDR3 DNA reads as TGTGCCAGCAGTTTAAATGGTAGAAGTATCACAGATACGCAGTATTTT.

V is TRBV15 and J is TRBJ1-5, with 7 positions matching TRBD1. Per the germline V gene, CDR1 is LNHNV and CDR2 is YYDKDF (reference sequence). Trimming at V came to 6 bases and at J to 5 bases, leaving 1 base not matched to a gene. The CDR3 sequence is 12 residues long. CDR3 DNA sequence: TGTGCCACCAGAGACAGGGATCAGCCCCAGCATTTT. The encoded protein is CATRDRDQPQHF.

This clonotype has ten or more counts. CDR3 sequence (DNA): TGCGCCAGCAGTAAGCGGGAGCAAGAGACCCAGTACTTC. Translated, it gives CASSKREQETQYF. The chain couples TRBV10-1 to TRBJ2-5; 8 positions match TRBD2. The germline gives CDR1 WNHNN, CDR2 SYGVQD (reference sequence). This CDR3 comprises 13 residues. V shed 5 bases, J shed 2 bases, and the junction held 1 base outside the gene matches.